This T cell receptor beta chain was captured in a study of blood T cell repertoires in COVID-19. In the study overall: The origin of the acute and convalescent COVID-19 samples was the United States, Italy and Spain.

Deletions cut 8 bases from V and 9 bases from J, with 17 bases between. This CDR3 has 13 residues. Germline-derived CDR1 and CDR2 are ENHRY and SYGVKD. The authors' processing: Amplification from reference gene primers served as the basis for estimated nucleated cell counts. The method was immunoSEQ multiplex PCR; TCRdb's version includes in-frame clones alone and lacks a portion of them. Clonal size and the V and J genes are those of that table, whereas D and trimming came from the DNA. This sample yields some 180,000 clones, of which about 84% are seen a single time; approximately 7.1% belongs to the top ten.

The origin of this receptor is a human donor in a cohort sampled during active COVID-19. The chain links TRBV10-3 to TRBJ1-5; weak D call: TRBD1 (6 bases). Sequenced input: peripheral blood. The CDR3 here is CAIQQGAQRPQHF. Here the CDR3 DNA reads TGTGCCATCCAACAGGGAGCACAAAGGCCCCAGCATTTT.